The 8 T cell receptor beta chains below were found in one sample sequenced in a study of T cell repertoires in aging, cancer and after chemotherapy. Rearranged V-D-J TRB sequences were amplified with a mixed TRB-A/B primer pool. TCRdb analysed the multiplex PCR reads with MiXCR anew, one entry per CDR3 protein. The sample includes under 1,500 distinct CDR3 sequences, roughly a sixth of them seen just once. TCR beta rearrangements were amplified from peripheral blood genomic DNA. Sequencing was done on a sample of blood. Receptors originate from a human donor with a solid tumor.

This clonotype ranks as large. The chain links TRBV6-5 to TRBJ2-1; no firm D call. CDR3 size: 13 residues. The V and J ends lost 5 bases and 2 bases respectively, with 7 bases between them. Germline-derived CDR1 and CDR2 are MNHEY and SVGAGI. In nucleotides, the CDR3 is TGTGCCAGCAGTCTTCCCCCCTACAATGAGCAGTTCTTC. It translates to CASSLPPYNEQFF.

In its sample, this clonotype is medium-sized. J is TRBJ1-6 and V is TRBV11-2; 11 nucleotides align to TRBD1. CDR3 size: 18 residues. V gave up 5 bases and J gave up 0 bases; unmatched junction bases: 6. CDR1 is SGHAT and CDR2 is FQNNGV in the germline V gene. For the CDR3, the DNA is TGTGCCAGCAGCCGAGGGACAGGGGGAGGCTCCTATAATTCACCCCTCCACTTT. Its protein is CASSRGTGGGSYNSPLHF.

The chain combines TRBV5-4 with TRBJ2-3; D tentatively reads TRBD1 or TRBD2 (5 bases each). The V end lost 5 bases, the J end lost 1 base, and 11 bases lay between the germline ends. Germline V gene data show CDR1 as SGHNT and CDR2 as YYREEE (reference sequence). The CDR3 covers 14 residues. CDR3 residues: CASSPSRGTDTQYF. The CDR3 DNA is TGTGCCAGCAGTCCTAGCAGGGGCACAGATACGCAGTATTTT.

The chain carries TRBV12-3 or TRBV12-4 and TRBJ2-7, with D possibly being TRBD1 or TRBD2 (6 bases each). The V gene lost 3 bases and the J gene lost 1 base, with 13 bases spanning the gap. This CDR3 has 15 amino acids. The CDR3 sequence: CASSFPGAESYEQYF. CDR3 sequence (DNA): TGTGCCAGCAGTTTTCCGGGGGCAGAATCCTACGAGCAGTACTTC.

This clonotype is termed large. The chain employs TRBV12-3 or TRBV12-4 and TRBJ1-5; D unclear. CDR3 length: 14 residues. V lost 3 bases and J 3 bases, leaving 9 bases between the germline ends. CDR3 sequence (DNA): TGTGCCAGCAGTTTGTGGCAGAACAATCAGCCCCAGCATTTT. Protein sequence: CASSLWQNNQPQHF.

In this sample, this clonotype turned up a few times. The chain links TRBV12-3 or TRBV12-4 to TRBJ2-2; possible D gene TRBD2, 6 bases. The CDR3 consists of 18 residues. V lost 3 bases and J lost 5, with 22 bases in between. In DNA, the CDR3 is TGTGCCAGCAGTTTTCCACGGGACTCCTCCCCAGGGACCGGGGAGCTGTTTTTT. It codes for CASSFPRDSSPGTGELFF.

This chain joins TRBV20-1 and TRBJ2-1; the D is unclear. Germline loops: CDR1 DFQATT, CDR2 SNEGSKA (reference sequence). Trimming shortened V by 1 base and J by 8 bases, and 18 bases separated the two germline ends. This CDR3 contains 15 residues. CDR3 sequence reads: CSARVQIPASDEQFF. Here the CDR3 DNA reads TGCAGTGCTAGAGTTCAAATCCCCGCCTCCGATGAGCAGTTCTTC.

This clonotype was seen more than once but under ten times. The chain links TRBV27 to TRBJ1-1; the match to TRBD1 covers 9 bases. V lost 3 bases and J lost 1; bases outside the gene matches: 9. The germline V gene has CDR1 MNHEY and CDR2 SMNVEV (reference sequence). The CDR3 is 17 amino acids. Here the CDR3 DNA reads TGTGCCAGCAGTTTTGGGACAGGGTTCGTTGCGAACACTGAAGCTTTCTTT. It is translated as CASSFGTGFVANTEAFF.